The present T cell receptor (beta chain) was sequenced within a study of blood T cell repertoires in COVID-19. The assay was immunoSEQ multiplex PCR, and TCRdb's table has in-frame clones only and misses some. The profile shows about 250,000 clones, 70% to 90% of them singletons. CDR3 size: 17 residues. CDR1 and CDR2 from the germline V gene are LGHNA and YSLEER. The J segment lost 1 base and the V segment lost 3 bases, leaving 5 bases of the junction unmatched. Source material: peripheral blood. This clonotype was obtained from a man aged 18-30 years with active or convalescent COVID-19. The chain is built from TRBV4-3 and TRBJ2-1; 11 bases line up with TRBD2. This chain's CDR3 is CASSHGSGGASYNEQFF. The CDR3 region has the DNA TGCGCCAGCAGCCATGGTAGCGGGGGGGCATCCTACAATGAGCAGTTCTTC.